This TCR beta chain emerged from a study of control samples from healthy donors and cancer patients. This clone has a single count. The CDR3 contains 13 residues. The V end lost 7 bases, the J end lost 7 bases, and 11 bases lay between the germline ends. Using immunoSEQ multiplex PCR, the repertoire was profiled, and TCRdb retains in-frame clones only, with some absent. The sample carries under 300,000 clones, roughly four fifths recorded once. The sequenced sample was PBMCs. This receptor was taken from a woman in her sixties with lung cancer. The gene calls are TRBV12-3 or TRBV12-4 and TRBJ1-6; D unclear. The CDR3 DNA reads as TGTGCCAGCAATGAGGGCTGGAATTCACCCCTCCACTTT. This sequence encodes CASNEGWNSPLHF.